These 18 T cell receptor beta chains were all obtained from the same sample, sequenced in a study of CD8 T cells in Susac syndrome (dated by TCRdb to the late 2010s). Library construction relied on the immunoSEQ multiplex PCR assay. RNA was extracted using the RNeasy kit, and about 0.45 to 1 ug of the RNA was reverse transcribed with random hexamers. The public reads were run again by TCRdb, first through fastp at Q25 and then through MiXCR, and only productive beta chains were kept. Rows are combined by CDR3 protein, so each entry shows the most common genes and DNA. Across this sample there are more than 95,000 distinct CDR3 sequences, with around 96% seen only once. Together, the top ten hold over 0.2% of the sample. Input material: CD8+ T cells from PBMCs. All receptors come from a human donor with Susac syndrome.

V and J are TRBV15 and TRBJ1-2; D call uncertain. V was cut by 3 bases and J by 0 bases, with 5 bases left in between. Germline V gives CDR1 LNHNV, CDR2 YYDKDF (reference sequence). This CDR3 is built from 13 residues. This chain's CDR3 is CATSSGTNYGYTF. DNA for the CDR3: TGTGCCACCAGCAGCGGAACTAACTATGGCTACACCTTC.

The chain couples TRBV28 to TRBJ1-1, with a possible D match to TRBD1 (5 bases). This CDR3 comprises 17 residues. Germline CDR1 and CDR2: MDHEN and SYDVKM. Trimming cost V 4 bases and J 1 base, with 19 bases left between them. CDR3: CASSSSDGGARNTEAFF. The CDR3 DNA follows: TGTGCCAGCAGTTCCTCGGACGGTGGGGCTAGGAACACTGAAGCTTTCTTT.

V gene TRBV15 combines with J gene TRBJ1-6; no reliable D call. V gave up 0 bases and J gave up 6 bases, with 12 bases separating them. Germline CDR1 reads LNHNV; CDR2 reads YYDKDF (reference sequence). There are 16 residues in the CDR3. CDR3 sequence reads: CATSREQHTGNSPLHF. The CDR3 DNA sequence: TGTGCCACCAGCAGAGAACAACACACGGGTAATTCACCCCTCCACTTT.

This chain links TRBV12-3 or TRBV12-4 with TRBJ2-1; D might be TRBD1 (5 bases). The V end lost 7 bases, the J end lost 0 bases, and 10 bases lay between the germline ends. The CDR3 extends over 14 amino acids. The CDR3 DNA sequence: TGTGCCAGCACCCCTGGGGCCTCCTACAATGAGCAGTTCTTC. It is translated as CASTPGASYNEQFF.

The CDR3 sequence: CASSSSGAGLETQYF. The CDR3, as DNA: TGTGCCAGCAGCTCAAGCGGGGCAGGGTTGGAGACCCAGTACTTC. The chain is built from TRBV5-6 and TRBJ2-5, with TRBD2 matching 7 bases. CDR1 and CDR2 from the germline V gene are SGHDT and YYEEEE. CDR3 length equals 15 residues. With V trimmed by 3 bases and J by 5 bases, 10 bases remained unmatched.

In DNA, the CDR3 is TGTGCCAGCTCGGGACACCGTGAGTTAGACACTGAAGCTTTCTTT. It yields the protein CASSGHRELDTEAFF. The V call is TRBV12-3 or TRBV12-4, the J call TRBJ1-1, with D perhaps TRBD1 (6 bases). Trimming left V 8 bases short and J 3 bases short, with 19 bases between. This CDR3 is built from 15 residues.

The V call is TRBV5-4, the J call TRBJ2-3, with 7 bases aligning to TRBD1. CDR3 length equals 13 residues. V lost 4 bases, J lost 7 bases, and 6 bases stayed unmatched. Germline V gene sequence: CDR1 SGHNT, CDR2 YYREEE (reference sequence). The CDR3 region has the DNA TGTGCCAGCAGCACAGCAGGGGGAAATACGCAGTATTTT. Encoded protein: CASSTAGGNTQYF.

The chain recombines TRBV5-1 with TRBJ1-2; 8 bases are a match to TRBD1. Germline CDR1 and CDR2: SGHRS and YFSETQ. This CDR3 comprises 15 residues. V dropped 2 bases and J dropped 2; count of bases not matched to a gene: 5. The CDR3 sequence: CASSLGQGTNYGYTF. In DNA form, the CDR3 reads TGCGCCAGCAGCTTAGGACAGGGAACCAACTATGGCTACACCTTC. Filled out from reference TRBV5-1 and TRBJ1-2, the complete variable domain reads KAGVTQTPRYLIKTRGQQVTLSCSPISGHRSVSWYQQTPGQGLQFLFEYFSETQRNKGNFPGRFSGRQFSNSRSEMNVSTLELGDSALYLCASSLGQGTNYGYTFGSGTRLTVV.

The chain joins TRBV15 to TRBJ1-1; D unclear. V lost 4 bases and J lost 1, with 13 bases in between. Germline CDR1 and CDR2: LNHNV and YYDKDF (reference sequence). The CDR3 covers 15 residues. CDR3 protein: CATSTDFIENTEAFF. CDR3 nucleotide sequence: TGTGCCACCAGCACCGACTTTATCGAGAACACTGAAGCTTTCTTT. Combining the CDR3 with reference TRBV15 and TRBJ1-1 gives the whole variable domain DAMVIQNPRYQVTQFGKPVTLSCSQTLNHNVMYWYQQKSSQAPKLLFHYYDKDFNNEADTPDNFQSRRPNTSFCFLDIRSPGLGDTAMYLCATSTDFIENTEAFFGQGTRLTVV.

V is TRBV7-9 and J is TRBJ2-4; no reliable D call. The length of the CDR3 is 13 residues. Trimming removed 10 bases from V and 0 bases from J, with 10 bases in between. Per the germline V gene, CDR1 is SEHNR and CDR2 is FQNEAQ (reference sequence). The CDR3 region is CATRVLAKNIQYF. The CDR3 region has the DNA TGTGCCACCCGGGTACTAGCCAAAAACATTCAGTACTTC.

V and J are TRBV20-1 and TRBJ2-7; TRBD2 matches at 7 bases. Trimming cost V 2 bases and J 2 bases; bases outside gene matches: 9. From germline, CDR1 is DFQATT and CDR2 SNEGSKA (reference sequence). The CDR3 covers 15 residues. Written as DNA, the CDR3 is TGCAGTGCTAGATCGGGGGGAGAAGCAACCTACGAGCAGTACTTC. Its translation: CSARSGGEATYEQYF.

V is TRBV5-5 and J is TRBJ2-7; no reliable D call. The CDR3 is made up of 15 amino acids. Germline CDR1 and CDR2: SGHKS and YYEKEE (reference sequence). V shed 4 bases and J shed 5 bases, with 19 bases lying between them. The CDR3: CASSPKRNTRDEQYF. Here the CDR3 DNA reads TGTGCCAGCAGCCCGAAGAGGAACACTCGCGACGAGCAGTACTTC. Supplemented by reference TRBV5-5 and TRBJ2-7, the full variable domain reads DAGVTQSPTHLIKTRGQQVTLRCSPISGHKSVSWYQQVLGQGPQFIFQYYEKEERGRGNFPDRFSARQFPNYSSELNVNALLLGDSALYLCASSPKRNTRDEQYFGPGTRLTVT.

The CDR3 nucleotides are TGCGCCAGCAGCCAAGTCCGGGGAAGGGTAATCGGTGAAGCTTTCTTT. Translating gives CASSQVRGRVIGEAFF. This rearrangement joins TRBV4-1 to TRBJ1-1; D is unresolved. Germline V gene data show CDR1 as MGHRA and CDR2 as YSYEKL. Trimming took off 1 base at V and 7 bases at J, with 19 bases between the two ends. This CDR3 contains 16 residues.

The chain links TRBV27 to TRBJ2-1; TRBD2 is a possible D gene (5 bases). This CDR3 comprises 14 residues. Germline CDR1 reads MNHEY; CDR2 reads SMNVEV (reference sequence). V gave up 0 bases and J gave up 6 bases, with 9 bases separating them. This chain's CDR3 is CASSLSGGFNEQFF. CDR3 coding DNA: TGTGCCAGCAGTTTATCAGGAGGATTCAATGAGCAGTTCTTC.

The rearrangement links TRBV4-1 to TRBJ1-2; perhaps TRBD1 as D (6 bases). The germline gives CDR1 MGHRA, CDR2 YSYEKL. This CDR3 has 19 residues. V lost 1 base and J lost 4, with 25 bases in between. As DNA, the CDR3 is TGCGCCAGCAGCCAAGTGGGACTCAGGGGTTTTGTTTTAGGCTATGGCTACACCTTC. It yields the protein CASSQVGLRGFVLGYGYTF.

The chain links TRBV7-9 to TRBJ2-7, with D tentatively TRBD2 (6 bases). CDR3 length: 14 amino acids. Germline V lookup: CDR1 SEHNR, CDR2 FQNEAQ (reference sequence). V lost 3 bases and J 5 bases, leaving 14 bases between the germline ends. The CDR3 loop is CASSFAGTLDEQYF. The CDR3 DNA reads TGTGCCAGCAGCTTCGCAGGGACTTTGGACGAGCAGTACTTC. The full variable domain, rest sourced from reference TRBV7-9 and TRBJ2-7, is DTGVSQNPRHKITKRGQNVTFRCDPISEHNRLYWYRQTLGQGPEFLTYFQNEAQLEKSRLLSDRFSAERPKGSFSTLEIQRTEQGDSAMYLCASSFAGTLDEQYFGPGTRLTVT.

The V gene is TRBV21-1, the J gene TRBJ2-7; the D call in the table, TRBD1, was not verified against the DNA. TRBV21-1 is a recognized pseudogene. The CDR3 is made up of 15 amino acids. The CDR3 nucleotides read TGTGCCAGCAGCTCTCCACGGGACAGGGTCTACGAGCAGTACTTC. It encodes CASSSPRDRVYEQYF.

The chain links TRBV11-2 to TRBJ2-1; D call uncertain. The germline V gene has CDR1 SGHAT and CDR2 FQNNGV. Trimming removed 1 base at V and 3 bases at J, with 19 bases between. The CDR3 sequence is 18 residues long. CDR3 sequence reads: CASSLVRQLENVYNEQFF. Here the CDR3 DNA reads TGTGCCAGCAGCTTAGTCCGGCAGCTAGAAAACGTCTACAATGAGCAGTTCTTC.